The entry below describes one TCR beta chain. In the PCR, 60 Vbeta and 13 Jbeta primers were used. Using immunoSEQ multiplex PCR, the repertoire was profiled, and TCRdb retains in-frame clones only, with some absent. The repertoire holds about 160,000 clones, with about 85% as singletons. Trimming at V came to 6 bases and at J to 4 bases, leaving 12 bases not matched to a gene. Germline V gene sequence: CDR1 MDHEN, CDR2 SYDVKM. The CDR3 spans 16 residues. The data stem from a study of cytomegalovirus exposure and HLA in healthy donors. The TCR comes from a male donor in good health and CMV-seropositive. Sample: PBMCs. V is TRBV28 and J is TRBJ2-5; 9 bases map to TRBD2. Here the CDR3 reads CASSSGGSGSGETQYF. CDR3 nucleotide sequence: TGTGCCAGCAGCTCCGGGGGTAGCGGGAGTGGAGAGACCCAGTACTTC.